Detailed here is one T cell receptor beta chain. Its antigen remains unidentified. The entry originates in a study of T-cell memory formation after mild COVID-19. Looking at the study overall: In these data, TCR clusters were largely donor specific.

Whole-study findings and limits: Pre-infection memory already had some responding clones, implying cross-reactive memory joined. Day 15 to 85 contracting clones showed balanced CD4/CD8; later expanders leaned CD4+. For contracting clones, CD4+ ones sat mainly in CM and EM, CD8+ in EMRA.

TCRdb reprocessed the 5' RACE reads via MiXCR and lists one record per CDR3 protein. The sample has under 250,000 distinct CDR3 sequences, over 8.5% seen once. What was sequenced was PBMCs or a T cell subset sorted from them (not recorded which). This clonotype was obtained from a man in his late teens or twenties who had mild COVID-19 (a few samples of this study predate the infection). Cell type and time point are not known.

CDR3 coding DNA: TGTGCCAGCCCCGTTGGTGATGGTCTCTACAATGAGCAGTTCTTC. This codes for CASPVGDGLYNEQFF. The chain couples TRBV7-9 to TRBJ2-1, with D uncertain. The CDR3 length is 15 residues. Germline V gives CDR1 SEHNR, CDR2 FQNEAQ (reference sequence). V was shortened by 8 bases and J by 3 bases, with 17 bases between the two germline ends.